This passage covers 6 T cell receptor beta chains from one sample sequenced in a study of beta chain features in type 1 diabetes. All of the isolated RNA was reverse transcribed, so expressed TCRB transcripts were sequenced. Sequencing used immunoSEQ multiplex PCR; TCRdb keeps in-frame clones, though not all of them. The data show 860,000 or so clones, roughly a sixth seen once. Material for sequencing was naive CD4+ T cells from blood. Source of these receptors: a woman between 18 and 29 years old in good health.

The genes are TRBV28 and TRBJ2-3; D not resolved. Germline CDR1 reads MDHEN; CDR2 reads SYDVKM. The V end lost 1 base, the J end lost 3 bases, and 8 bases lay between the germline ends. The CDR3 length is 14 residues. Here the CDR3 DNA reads TGTGCCAGCAGTTTATTAGGCCGGACAGATACGCAGTATTTT. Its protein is CASSLLGRTDTQYF.

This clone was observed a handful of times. CDR3: CASSSRRSLRDATQYF. The CDR3 DNA reads TGTGCCAGCAGCAGCCGTAGGTCCCTCCGGGACGCTACGCAGTATTTT. The rearrangement links TRBV9 to TRBJ2-3; D assignment may be TRBD1 or TRBD2 (5 bases each). Looked up from germline, CDR1 is SGDLS and CDR2 is YYNGEE. This CDR3 is built from 16 residues. The germline V and J ends were trimmed by 4 bases and 8 bases, with 23 bases remaining between them.

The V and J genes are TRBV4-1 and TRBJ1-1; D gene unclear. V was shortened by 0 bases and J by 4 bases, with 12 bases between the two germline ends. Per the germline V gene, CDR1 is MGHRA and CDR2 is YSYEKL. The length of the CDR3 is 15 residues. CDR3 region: CASSQDQAGGTEAFF. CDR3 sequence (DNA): TGCGCCAGCAGCCAAGATCAGGCGGGCGGCACTGAAGCTTTCTTT.

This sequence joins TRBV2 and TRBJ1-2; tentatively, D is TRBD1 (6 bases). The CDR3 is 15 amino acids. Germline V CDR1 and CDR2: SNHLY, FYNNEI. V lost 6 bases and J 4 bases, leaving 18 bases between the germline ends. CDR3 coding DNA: TGTGCCAGCAGGGCAGGGGAAGTCTCGTTCTATGGCTACACCTTC. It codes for CASRAGEVSFYGYTF.

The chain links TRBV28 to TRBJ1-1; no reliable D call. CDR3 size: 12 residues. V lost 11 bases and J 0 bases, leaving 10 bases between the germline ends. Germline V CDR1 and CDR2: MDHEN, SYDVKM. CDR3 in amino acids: CAVGGVNTEAFF. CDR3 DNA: TGTGCCGTGGGCGGGGTGAACACTGAAGCTTTCTTT. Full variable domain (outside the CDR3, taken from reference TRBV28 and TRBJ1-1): DVKVTQSSRYLVKRTGEKVFLECVQDMDHENMFWYRQDPGLGLRLIYFSYDVKMKEKGDIPEGYSVSREKKERFSLILESASTNQTSMYLCAVGGVNTEAFFGQGTRLTVV.

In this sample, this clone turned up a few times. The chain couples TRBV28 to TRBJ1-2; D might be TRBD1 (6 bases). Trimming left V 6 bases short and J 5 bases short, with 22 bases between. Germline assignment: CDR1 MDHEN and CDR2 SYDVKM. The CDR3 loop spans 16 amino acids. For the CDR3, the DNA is TGTGCCAGCAGCCAAATCACGGCCGCGGGGACATATGGCTACACCTTC. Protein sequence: CASSQITAAGTYGYTF.